Below, 5 T cell receptor beta chains from the same sample are listed, as sequenced in a study of response to subunit inactivated influenza vaccine. MiXCR was run by TCRdb on the RT-PCR reads, yielding one entry per CDR3 protein. The sample consists of more than 400,000 distinct CDR3 sequences, over 9.5% of them appearing once. This specimen consisted of PBMCs from blood, obtained about 40 days after vaccination. These receptors were collected from a man aged 45 to 65 who received an inactivated influenza vaccine.

The table lists this clonotype with a few counts. The chain employs TRBV29-1 and TRBJ2-3; D is uncertain. Germline CDR1 SQVTM, CDR2 ANQGSEA. The CDR3 length is 12 residues. The V gene lost 2 bases and the J gene lost 7 bases, with 10 bases spanning the gap. DNA of the CDR3: TGCAGCGTTGAATCTCTTCGGTATACGCAGTATTTT. It is translated as CSVESLRYTQYF.

There are a few counts of this clonotype. This sequence joins TRBV5-1 and TRBJ1-2; the D is unclear. The V and J ends lost 0 bases and 0 bases respectively, with 9 bases between them. The germline V gene has CDR1 SGHRS and CDR2 YFSETQ. The CDR3 extends over 15 amino acids. The CDR3 DNA reads TGCGCCAGCAGCTTGGCCATAGACTCTAACTATGGCTACACCTTC. Its protein product is CASSLAIDSNYGYTF.

In this sample, this clonotype turned up a few times. V and J are TRBV6-5 and TRBJ2-7, with a possible D match to TRBD2 (6 bases). CDR1 and CDR2 (germline): MNHEY, SVGAGI. The CDR3 length is 16 residues. Trimming took off 0 bases at V and 1 base at J, with 13 bases between the two ends. DNA for the CDR3: TGTGCCAGCAGTTACTCGACTCGGGAGAGTTCCTACGAGCAGTACTTC. Its protein product is CASSYSTRESSYEQYF.

This clonotype came up many times. The J gene is TRBJ1-1, the V gene TRBV6-1, with 7 bases aligning to TRBD1. Germline V CDR1 and CDR2: MNHNS, SASEGT. This CDR3 is 13 amino acids long. V trimming: 6 bases; J trimming: 5 bases; junction bases outside the gene matches: 6. CDR3 loop: CASRSGGITEAFF. CDR3 bases: TGTGCCAGCAGGTCAGGGGGGATAACTGAAGCTTTCTTT.

As DNA, the CDR3 is TGCAGTGCTCAAAGGGGGACAGGGAAAAACGAGCAGTACTTC. Protein: CSAQRGTGKNEQYF. This rearrangement joins TRBV20-1 to TRBJ2-7; TRBD1 agrees at 9 bases. CDR3 size: 14 residues. The germline CDR1 and CDR2 sequences are DFQATT and SNEGSKA (reference sequence). Losses at the gene ends were 5 bases for V and 5 bases for J; bases not matched to a gene: 10.